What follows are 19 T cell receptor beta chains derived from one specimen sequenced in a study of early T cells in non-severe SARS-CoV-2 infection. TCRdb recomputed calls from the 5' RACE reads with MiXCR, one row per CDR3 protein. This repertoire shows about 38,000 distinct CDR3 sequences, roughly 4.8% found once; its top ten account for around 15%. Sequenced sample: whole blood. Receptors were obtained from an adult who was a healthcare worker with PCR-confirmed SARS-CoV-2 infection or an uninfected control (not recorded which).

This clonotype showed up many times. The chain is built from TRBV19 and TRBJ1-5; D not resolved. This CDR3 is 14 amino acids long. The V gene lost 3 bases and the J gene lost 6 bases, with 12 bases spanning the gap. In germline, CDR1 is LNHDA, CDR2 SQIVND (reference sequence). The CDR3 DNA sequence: TGTGCCAGTAGTATGTTCGACAACGGTCAGCCCCAGCATTTT. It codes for CASSMFDNGQPQHF.

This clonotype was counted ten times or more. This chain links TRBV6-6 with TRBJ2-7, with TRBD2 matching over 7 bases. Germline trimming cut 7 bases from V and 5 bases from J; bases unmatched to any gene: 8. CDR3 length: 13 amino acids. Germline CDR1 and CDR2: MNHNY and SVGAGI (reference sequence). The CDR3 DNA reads TGTGCCAGCACCTCCCGGGGGGTAGACGAGCAGTACTTC. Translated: CASTSRGVDEQYF.

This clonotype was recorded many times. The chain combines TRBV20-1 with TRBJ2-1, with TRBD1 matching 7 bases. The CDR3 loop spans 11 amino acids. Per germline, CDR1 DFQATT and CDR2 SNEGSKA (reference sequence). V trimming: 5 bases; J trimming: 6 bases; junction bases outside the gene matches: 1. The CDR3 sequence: CSAYRGNEQFF. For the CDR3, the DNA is TGCAGTGCTTACAGGGGCAATGAGCAGTTCTTC.

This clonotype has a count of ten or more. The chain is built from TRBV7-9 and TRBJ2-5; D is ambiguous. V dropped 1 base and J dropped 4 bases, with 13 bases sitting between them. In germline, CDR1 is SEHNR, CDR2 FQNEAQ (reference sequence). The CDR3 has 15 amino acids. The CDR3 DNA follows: TGTGCCAGCAGCTTAGGTACAGAGCAAACAGAGACCCAGTACTTC. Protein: CASSLGTEQTETQYF. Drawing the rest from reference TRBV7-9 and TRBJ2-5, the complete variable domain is DTGVSQNPRHKITKRGQNVTFRCDPISEHNRLYWYRQTLGQGPEFLTYFQNEAQLEKSRLLSDRFSAERPKGSFSTLEIQRTEQGDSAMYLCASSLGTEQTETQYFGPGTRLLVL.

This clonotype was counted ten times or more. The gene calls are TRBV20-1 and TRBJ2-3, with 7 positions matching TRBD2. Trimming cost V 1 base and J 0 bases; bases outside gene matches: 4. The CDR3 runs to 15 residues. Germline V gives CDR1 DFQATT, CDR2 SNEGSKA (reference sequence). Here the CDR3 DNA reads TGCAGTGCTAGAGGGCTAGCGGAGAGCACAGATACGCAGTATTTT. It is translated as CSARGLAESTDTQYF.

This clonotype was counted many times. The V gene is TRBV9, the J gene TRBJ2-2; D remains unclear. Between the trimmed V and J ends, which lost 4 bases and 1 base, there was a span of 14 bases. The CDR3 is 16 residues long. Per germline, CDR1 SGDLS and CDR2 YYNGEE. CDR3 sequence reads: CASSPTDWRNTGELFF. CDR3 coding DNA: TGTGCCAGCAGCCCAACTGACTGGAGGAACACCGGGGAGCTGTTTTTT. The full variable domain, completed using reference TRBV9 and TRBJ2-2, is DSGVTQTPKHLITATGQRVTLRCSPRSGDLSVYWYQQSLDQGLQFLIQYYNGEERAKGNILERFSAQQFPDLHSELNLSSLELGDSALYFCASSPTDWRNTGELFFGEGSRLTVL.

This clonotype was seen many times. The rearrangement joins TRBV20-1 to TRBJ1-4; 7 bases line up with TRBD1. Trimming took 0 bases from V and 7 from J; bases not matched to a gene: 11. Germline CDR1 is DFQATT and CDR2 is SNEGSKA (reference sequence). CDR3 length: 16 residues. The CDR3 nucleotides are TGCAGTGCTAGAGAGGGGACAGCTTATAGGGGTGAAAAACTGTTTTTT. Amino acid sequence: CSAREGTAYRGEKLFF.

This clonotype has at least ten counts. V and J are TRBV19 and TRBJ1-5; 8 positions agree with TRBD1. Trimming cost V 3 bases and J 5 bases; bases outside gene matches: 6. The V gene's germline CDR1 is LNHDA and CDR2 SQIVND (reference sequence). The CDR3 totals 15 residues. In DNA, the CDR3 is TGTGCCAGTAGTATGATGGACAGGGAACATCAGCCCCAGCATTTT. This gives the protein CASSMMDREHQPQHF.

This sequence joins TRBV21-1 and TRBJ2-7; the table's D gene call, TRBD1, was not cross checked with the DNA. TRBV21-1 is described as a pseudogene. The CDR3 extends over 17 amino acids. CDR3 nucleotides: TGTGCCAGCAGCCCCAAGCCCCACAGGGGGCTCTCCTACGAGCAGTACTTC. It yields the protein CASSPKPHRGLSYEQYF.

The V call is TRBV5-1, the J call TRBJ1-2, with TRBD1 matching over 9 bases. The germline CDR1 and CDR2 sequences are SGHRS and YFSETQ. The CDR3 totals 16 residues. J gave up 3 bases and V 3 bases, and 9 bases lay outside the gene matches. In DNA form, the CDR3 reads TGCGCCAGCAGCTGGGGACAGGGAGTCAAGTACTATGGCTACACCTTC. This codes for CASSWGQGVKYYGYTF.

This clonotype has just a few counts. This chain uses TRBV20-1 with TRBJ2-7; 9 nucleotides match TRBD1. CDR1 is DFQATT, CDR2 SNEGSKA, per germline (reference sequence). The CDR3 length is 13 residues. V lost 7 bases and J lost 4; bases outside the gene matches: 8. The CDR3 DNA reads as TGCAGTGTCACCGGGACAGGGTATTACGAGCAGTACTTC. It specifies CSVTGTGYYEQYF.

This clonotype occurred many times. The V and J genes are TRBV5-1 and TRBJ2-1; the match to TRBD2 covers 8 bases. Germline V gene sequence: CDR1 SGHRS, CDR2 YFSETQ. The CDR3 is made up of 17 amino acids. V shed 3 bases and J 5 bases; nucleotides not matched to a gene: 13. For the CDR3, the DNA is TGCGCCAGCAGCTCGGGAGGTAGCGGGGTTTTGGACAATGAGCAGTTCTTC. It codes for CASSSGGSGVLDNEQFF.

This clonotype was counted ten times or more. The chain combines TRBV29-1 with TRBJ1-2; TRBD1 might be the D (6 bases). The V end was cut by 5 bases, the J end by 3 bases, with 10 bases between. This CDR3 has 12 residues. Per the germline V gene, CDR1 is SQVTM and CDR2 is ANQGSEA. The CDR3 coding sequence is TGCAGCGTTCAGGAGGGGGACTATGGCTACACCTTC. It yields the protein CSVQEGDYGYTF.

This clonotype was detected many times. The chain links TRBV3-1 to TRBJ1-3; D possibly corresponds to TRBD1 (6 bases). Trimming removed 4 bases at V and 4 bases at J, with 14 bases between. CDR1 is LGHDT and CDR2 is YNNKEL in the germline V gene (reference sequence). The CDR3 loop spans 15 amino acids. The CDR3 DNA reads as TGTGCCAGCAGCCCCTTAGCAGGGGCGGGAAACACCATATATTTT. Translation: CASSPLAGAGNTIYF. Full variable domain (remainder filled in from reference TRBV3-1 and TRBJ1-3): DTAVSQTPKYLVTQMGNDKSIKCEQNLGHDTMYWYKQDSKKFLKIMFSYNNKELIINETVPNRFSPKSPDKAHLNLHINSLELGDSAVYFCASSPLAGAGNTIYFGEGSWLTVV.

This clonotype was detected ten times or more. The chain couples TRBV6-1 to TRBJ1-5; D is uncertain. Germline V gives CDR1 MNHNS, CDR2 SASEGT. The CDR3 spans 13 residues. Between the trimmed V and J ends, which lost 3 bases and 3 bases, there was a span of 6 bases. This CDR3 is CASSEVANQPQHF. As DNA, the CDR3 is TGTGCCAGCAGTGAGGTTGCCAATCAGCCCCAGCATTTT.

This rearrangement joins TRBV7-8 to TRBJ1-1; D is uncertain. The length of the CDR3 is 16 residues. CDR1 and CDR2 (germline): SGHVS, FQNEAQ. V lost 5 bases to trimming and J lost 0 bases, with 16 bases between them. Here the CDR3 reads CASSPSRSSMNTEAFF. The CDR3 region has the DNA TGTGCCAGCAGCCCGTCCCGGAGTTCCATGAACACTGAAGCTTTCTTT.

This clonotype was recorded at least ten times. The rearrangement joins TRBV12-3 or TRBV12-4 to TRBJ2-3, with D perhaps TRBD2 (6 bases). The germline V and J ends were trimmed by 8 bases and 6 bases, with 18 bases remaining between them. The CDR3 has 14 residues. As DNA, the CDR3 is TGTGCCAGCTCCAATCACCGGGGGAGGGATACGCAGTATTTT. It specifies CASSNHRGRDTQYF.

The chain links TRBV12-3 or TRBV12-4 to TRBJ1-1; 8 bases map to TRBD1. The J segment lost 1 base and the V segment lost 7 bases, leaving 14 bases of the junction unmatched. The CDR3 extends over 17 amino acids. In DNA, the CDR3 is TGTGCCAGCATCAACGACAGGGGAGTAAAGAGGAACACTGAAGCTTTCTTT. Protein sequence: CASINDRGVKRNTEAFF.

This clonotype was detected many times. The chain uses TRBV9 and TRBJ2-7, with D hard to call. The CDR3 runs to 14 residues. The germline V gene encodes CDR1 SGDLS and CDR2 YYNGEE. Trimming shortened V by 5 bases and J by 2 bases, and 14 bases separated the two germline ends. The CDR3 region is CASRFRAPTYEQYF. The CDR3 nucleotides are TGTGCCAGCAGATTCAGAGCACCTACCTACGAGCAGTACTTC.